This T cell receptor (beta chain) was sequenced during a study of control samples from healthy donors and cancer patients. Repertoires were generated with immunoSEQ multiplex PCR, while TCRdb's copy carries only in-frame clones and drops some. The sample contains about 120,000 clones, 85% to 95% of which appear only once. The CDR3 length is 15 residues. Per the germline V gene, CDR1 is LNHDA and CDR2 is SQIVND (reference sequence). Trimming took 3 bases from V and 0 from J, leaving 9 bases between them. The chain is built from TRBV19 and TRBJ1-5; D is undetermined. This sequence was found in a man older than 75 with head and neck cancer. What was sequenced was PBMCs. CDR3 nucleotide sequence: TGTGCCAGTAGTATCTATTCGGGTAGCAATCAGCCCCAGCATTTT. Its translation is CASSIYSGSNQPQHF.